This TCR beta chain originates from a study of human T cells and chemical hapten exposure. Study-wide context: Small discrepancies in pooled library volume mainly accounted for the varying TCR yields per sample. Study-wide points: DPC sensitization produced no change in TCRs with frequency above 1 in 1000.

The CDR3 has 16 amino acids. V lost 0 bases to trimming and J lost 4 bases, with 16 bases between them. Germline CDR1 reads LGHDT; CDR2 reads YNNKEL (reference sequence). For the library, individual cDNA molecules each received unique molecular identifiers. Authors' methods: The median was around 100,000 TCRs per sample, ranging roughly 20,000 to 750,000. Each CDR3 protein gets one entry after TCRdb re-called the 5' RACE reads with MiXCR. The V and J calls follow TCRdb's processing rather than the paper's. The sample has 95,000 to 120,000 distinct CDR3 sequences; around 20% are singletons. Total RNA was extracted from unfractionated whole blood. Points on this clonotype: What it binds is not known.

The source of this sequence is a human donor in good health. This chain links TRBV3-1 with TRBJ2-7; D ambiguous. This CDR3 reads CASSQDPPPPRYEQYF. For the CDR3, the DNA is TGTGCCAGCAGCCAAGATCCCCCGCCCCCCCGGTACGAGCAGTACTTC.